A few counts support the clone carrying this T cell receptor (beta chain). Its target is unknown. The data were obtained in a study of CD8 T cells in ankylosing spondylitis. Study outcomes and limitations: Disease-linked clones had a CD8+ phenotype and relatively low frequency in peripheral blood. Reports say disease-linked clones showed up significantly more in matched ankylosing spondylitis synovial fluid. The study identified a TCR beta motif of roughly eight highly homologous variants that appeared characteristic of ankylosing spondylitis blood.

One entry per CDR3 protein, called by TCRdb with MiXCR from the 5' RACE reads. The sample includes 390,000 or so distinct CDR3 sequences, around 22% seen only once; the top ten take about 16%. Per the germline V gene, CDR1 is KGHSH and CDR2 is LQKENI. Deletions cut 5 bases from V and 6 bases from J, with 14 bases between. The CDR3 is made up of 14 amino acids. This receptor was taken from a male donor with ankylosing spondylitis. This chain connects TRBV18 to TRBJ2-1; no definite D call. Sequencing used blood, either unsorted or a sorted T cell fraction (not recorded which). The CDR3 reads CASSFDHSLNEQFF. The CDR3 DNA follows: TGTGCCAGCTCATTTGACCACTCCCTCAATGAGCAGTTCTTC.